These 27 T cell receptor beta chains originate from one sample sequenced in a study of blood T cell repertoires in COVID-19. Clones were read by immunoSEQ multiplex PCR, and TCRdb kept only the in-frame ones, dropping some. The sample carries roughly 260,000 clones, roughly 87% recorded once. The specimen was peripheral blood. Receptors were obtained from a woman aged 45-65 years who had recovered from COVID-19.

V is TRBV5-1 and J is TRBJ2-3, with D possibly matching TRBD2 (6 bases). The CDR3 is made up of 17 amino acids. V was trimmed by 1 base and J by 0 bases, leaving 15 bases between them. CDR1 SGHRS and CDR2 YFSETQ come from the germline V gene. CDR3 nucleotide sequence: TGCGCCAGCAGCTTGCGGACGGGTAGCGGAAGCACAGATACGCAGTATTTT. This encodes CASSLRTGSGSTDTQYF.

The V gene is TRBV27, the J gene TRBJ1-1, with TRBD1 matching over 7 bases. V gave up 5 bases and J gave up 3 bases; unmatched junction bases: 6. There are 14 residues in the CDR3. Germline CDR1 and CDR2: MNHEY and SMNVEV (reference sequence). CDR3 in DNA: TGTGCCAGCAGTAAGACAGGGCGGGACACTGAAGCTTTCTTT. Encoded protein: CASSKTGRDTEAFF.

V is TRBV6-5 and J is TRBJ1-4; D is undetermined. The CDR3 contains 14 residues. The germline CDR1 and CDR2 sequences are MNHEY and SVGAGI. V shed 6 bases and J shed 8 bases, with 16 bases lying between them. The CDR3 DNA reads TGTGCCAGCAGCTTCGGACTAGTCTCCGAAAAACTGTTTTTT. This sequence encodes CASSFGLVSEKLFF.

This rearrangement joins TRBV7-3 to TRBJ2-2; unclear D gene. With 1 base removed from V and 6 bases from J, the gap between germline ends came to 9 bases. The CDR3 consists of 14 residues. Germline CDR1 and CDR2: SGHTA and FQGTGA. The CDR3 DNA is TGTGCCAGCAGCTTAAACGCGGTGTCCGGGGAGCTGTTTTTT. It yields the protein CASSLNAVSGELFF. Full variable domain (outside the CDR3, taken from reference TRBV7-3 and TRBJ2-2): GAGVSQTPSNKVTEKGKYVELRCDPISGHTALYWYRQSLGQGPEFLIYFQGTGAADDSGLPNDRFFAVRPEGSVSTLKIQRTERGDSAVYLCASSLNAVSGELFFGEGSRLTVL.

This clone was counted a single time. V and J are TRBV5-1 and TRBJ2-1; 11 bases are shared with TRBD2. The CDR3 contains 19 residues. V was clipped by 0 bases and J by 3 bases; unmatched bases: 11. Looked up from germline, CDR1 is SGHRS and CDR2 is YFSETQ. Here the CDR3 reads CASSLVAGGPSTGYNEQFF. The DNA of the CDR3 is TGCGCCAGCAGCTTGGTAGCGGGAGGGCCGAGTACCGGCTACAATGAGCAGTTCTTC.

The CDR3 nucleotides are TGTGCCAGCAGTTCCCGGGGAGCCCAAGGAGGGGAGCTGTTTTTT. This sequence encodes CASSSRGAQGGELFF. V is TRBV6-2 or TRBV6-3 and J is TRBJ2-2; possibly TRBD2 for D (5 bases). The CDR3 has 15 residues. V was clipped by 4 bases and J by 8 bases, with 17 bases between them. In germline, CDR1 is MNHEY, CDR2 SVGEGT.

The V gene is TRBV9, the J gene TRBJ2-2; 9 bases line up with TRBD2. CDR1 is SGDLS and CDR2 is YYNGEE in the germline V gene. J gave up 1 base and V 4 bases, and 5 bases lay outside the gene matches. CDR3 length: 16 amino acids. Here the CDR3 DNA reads TGTGCCAGCAGCATTCGACTAGCGGTGAACACCGGGGAGCTGTTTTTT. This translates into CASSIRLAVNTGELFF.

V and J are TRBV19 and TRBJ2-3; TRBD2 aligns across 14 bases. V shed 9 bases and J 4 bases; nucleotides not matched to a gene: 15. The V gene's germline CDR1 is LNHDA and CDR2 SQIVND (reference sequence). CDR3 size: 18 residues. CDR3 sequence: CASNGGGTSGRGADTQYF. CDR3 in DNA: TGTGCCAGCAACGGAGGCGGGACTAGCGGGAGAGGCGCAGATACGCAGTATTTT.

The CDR3 DNA is TGTGCCAGCAGCCCAGTAGGGGGCACTGGGGCTACGCAGTATTTT. Translating gives CASSPVGGTGATQYF. The J gene is TRBJ2-3, the V gene TRBV7-3; 7 nucleotides agree with TRBD1. V was pared by 5 bases and J by 8 bases, with 13 bases of the junction left unmatched. The CDR3 covers 15 residues. CDR1 SGHTA and CDR2 FQGTGA come from the germline V gene.

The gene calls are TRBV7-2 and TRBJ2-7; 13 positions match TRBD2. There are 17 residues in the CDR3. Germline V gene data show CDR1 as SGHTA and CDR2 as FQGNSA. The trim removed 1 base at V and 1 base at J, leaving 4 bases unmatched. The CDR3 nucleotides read TGTGCCAGCAGCTTAGGGACTAGCGGGGGTGGTTCCTACGAGCAGTACTTC. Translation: CASSLGTSGGGSYEQYF.

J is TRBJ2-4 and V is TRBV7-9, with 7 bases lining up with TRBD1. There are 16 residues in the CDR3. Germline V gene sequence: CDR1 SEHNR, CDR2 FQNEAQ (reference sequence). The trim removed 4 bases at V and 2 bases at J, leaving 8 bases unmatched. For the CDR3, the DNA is TGTGCCAGCAGCTCCACAGGGGCTAAGTCCAAAAACATTCAGTACTTC. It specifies CASSSTGAKSKNIQYF.

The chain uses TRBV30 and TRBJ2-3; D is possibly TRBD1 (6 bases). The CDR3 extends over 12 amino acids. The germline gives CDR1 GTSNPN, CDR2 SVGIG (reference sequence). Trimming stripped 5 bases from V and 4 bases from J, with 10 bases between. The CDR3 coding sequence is TGTGCCTGGGAACAGGGTTCAGATACGCAGTATTTT. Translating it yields CAWEQGSDTQYF.

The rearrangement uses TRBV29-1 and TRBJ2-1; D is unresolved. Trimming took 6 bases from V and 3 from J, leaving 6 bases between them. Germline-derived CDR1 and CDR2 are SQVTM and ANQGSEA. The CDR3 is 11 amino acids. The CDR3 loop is CSVTNYNEQFF. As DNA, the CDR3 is TGCAGCGTAACTAACTACAATGAGCAGTTCTTC.

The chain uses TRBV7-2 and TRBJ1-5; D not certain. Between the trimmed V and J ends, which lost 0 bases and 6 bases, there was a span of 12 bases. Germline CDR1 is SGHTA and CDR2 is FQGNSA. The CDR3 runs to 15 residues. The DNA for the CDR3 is TGTGCCAGCAGCTTAGCGCTCCTGGAGGGTCAGCCCCAGCATTTT. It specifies CASSLALLEGQPQHF. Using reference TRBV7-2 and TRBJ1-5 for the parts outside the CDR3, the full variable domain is GAGVSQSPSNKVTEKGKDVELRCDPISGHTALYWYRQSLGQGLEFLIYFQGNSAPDKSGLPSDRFSAERTGGSVSTLTIQRTQQEDSAVYLCASSLALLEGQPQHFGDGTRLSIL.

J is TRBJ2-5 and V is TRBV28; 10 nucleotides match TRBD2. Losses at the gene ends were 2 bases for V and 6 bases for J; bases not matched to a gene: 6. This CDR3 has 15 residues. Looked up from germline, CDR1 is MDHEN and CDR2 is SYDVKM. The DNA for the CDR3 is TGTGCCAGCAGTTTAGAGCGGGGGGGCCTACAGACCCAGTACTTC. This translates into CASSLERGGLQTQYF.

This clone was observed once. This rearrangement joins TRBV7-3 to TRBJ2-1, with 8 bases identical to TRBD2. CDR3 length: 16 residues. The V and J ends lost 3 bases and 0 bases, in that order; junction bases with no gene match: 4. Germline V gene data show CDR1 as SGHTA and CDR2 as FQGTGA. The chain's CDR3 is CASSFRSGGSYNEQFF. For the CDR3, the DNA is TGTGCCAGCAGCTTCAGGAGCGGGGGCTCCTACAATGAGCAGTTCTTC.

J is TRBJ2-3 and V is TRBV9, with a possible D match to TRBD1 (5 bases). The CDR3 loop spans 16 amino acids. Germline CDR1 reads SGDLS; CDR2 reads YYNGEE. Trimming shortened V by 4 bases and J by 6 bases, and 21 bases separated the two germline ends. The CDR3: CASSPGHPPRADTQYF. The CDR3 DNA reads TGTGCCAGCAGCCCCGGACACCCCCCCCGGGCGGATACGCAGTATTTT. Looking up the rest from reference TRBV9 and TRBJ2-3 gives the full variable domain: DSGVTQTPKHLITATGQRVTLRCSPRSGDLSVYWYQQSLDQGLQFLIQYYNGEERAKGNILERFSAQQFPDLHSELNLSSLELGDSALYFCASSPGHPPRADTQYFGPGTRLTVL.

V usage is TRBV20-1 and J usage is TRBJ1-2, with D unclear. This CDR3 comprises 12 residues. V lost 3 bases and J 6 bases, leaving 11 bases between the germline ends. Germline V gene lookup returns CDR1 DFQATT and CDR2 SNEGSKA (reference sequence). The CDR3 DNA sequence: TGCAGTGCTAGTTCGATTTCGGATGGCTACACCTTC. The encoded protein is CSASSISDGYTF.

CDR3 loop: CASSRGSGGGWYF. CDR3 DNA sequence: TGTGCCAGCAGCCGGGGTAGCGGGGGGGGATGGTACTTC. This chain links TRBV12-3 or TRBV12-4 with TRBJ2-5; 11 bases map to TRBD2. The CDR3 loop spans 13 amino acids. V trimming: 6 bases; J trimming: 13 bases; junction bases outside the gene matches: 10.

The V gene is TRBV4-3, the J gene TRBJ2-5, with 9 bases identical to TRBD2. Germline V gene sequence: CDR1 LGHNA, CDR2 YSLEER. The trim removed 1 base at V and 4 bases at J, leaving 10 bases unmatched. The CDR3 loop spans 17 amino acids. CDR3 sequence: CASSQGVGTSHRETQYF. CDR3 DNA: TGCGCCAGCAGCCAAGGTGTCGGGACTAGCCACAGAGAGACCCAGTACTTC.

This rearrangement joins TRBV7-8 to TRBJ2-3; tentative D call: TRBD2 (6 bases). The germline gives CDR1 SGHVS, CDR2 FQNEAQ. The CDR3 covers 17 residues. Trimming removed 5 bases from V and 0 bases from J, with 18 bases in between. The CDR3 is CASSKRDPGTSTDTQYF. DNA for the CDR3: TGTGCCAGCAGCAAACGGGACCCCGGGACTAGCACAGATACGCAGTATTTT. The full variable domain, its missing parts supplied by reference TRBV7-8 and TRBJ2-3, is GAGVSQSPRYKVAKRGQDVALRCDPISGHVSLFWYQQALGQGPEFLTYFQNEAQLDKSGLPSDRFFAERPEGSVSTLKIQRTQQEDSAVYLCASSKRDPGTSTDTQYFGPGTRLTVL.

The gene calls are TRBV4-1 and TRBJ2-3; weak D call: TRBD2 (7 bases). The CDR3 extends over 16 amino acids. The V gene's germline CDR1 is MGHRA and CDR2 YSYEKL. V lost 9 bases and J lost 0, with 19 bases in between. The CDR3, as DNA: TGCGCCAGTTCAGCCATCCGGGGGGCAAGCACAGATACGCAGTATTTT. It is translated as CASSAIRGASTDTQYF.

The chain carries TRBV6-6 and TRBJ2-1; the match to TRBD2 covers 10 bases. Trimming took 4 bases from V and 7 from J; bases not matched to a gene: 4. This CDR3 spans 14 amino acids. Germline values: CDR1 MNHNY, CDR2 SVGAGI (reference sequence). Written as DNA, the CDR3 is TGTGCCAGCAGTTTTAGCGGGAGGAGTAATGAGCAGTTCTTC. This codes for CASSFSGRSNEQFF.

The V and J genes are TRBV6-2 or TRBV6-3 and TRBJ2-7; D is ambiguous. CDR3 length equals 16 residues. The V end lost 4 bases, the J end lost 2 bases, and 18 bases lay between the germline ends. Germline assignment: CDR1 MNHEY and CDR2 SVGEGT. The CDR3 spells CASSSRGAAYPYEQYF. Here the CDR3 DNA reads TGTGCCAGCAGTTCACGAGGTGCAGCCTATCCCTACGAGCAGTACTTC.

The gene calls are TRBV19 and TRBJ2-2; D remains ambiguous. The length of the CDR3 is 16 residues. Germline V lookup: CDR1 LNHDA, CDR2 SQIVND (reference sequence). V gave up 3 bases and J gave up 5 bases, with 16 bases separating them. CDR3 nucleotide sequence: TGTGCCAGTAGTATTCCAGGTTCCTTGGTAACCGGGGAGCTGTTTTTT. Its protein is CASSIPGSLVTGELFF.

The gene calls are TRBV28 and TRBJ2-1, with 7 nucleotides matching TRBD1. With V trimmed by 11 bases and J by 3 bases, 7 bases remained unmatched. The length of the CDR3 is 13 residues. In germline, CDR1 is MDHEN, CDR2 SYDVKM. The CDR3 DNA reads TGTGCCCACCGGGACAGCGACTACAATGAGCAGTTCTTC. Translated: CAHRDSDYNEQFF.

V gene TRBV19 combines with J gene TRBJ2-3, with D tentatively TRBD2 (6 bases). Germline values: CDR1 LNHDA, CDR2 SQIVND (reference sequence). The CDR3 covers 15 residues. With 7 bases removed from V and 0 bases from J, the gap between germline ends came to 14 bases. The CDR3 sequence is CASTPTSRSTDTQYF. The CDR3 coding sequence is TGTGCCAGTACCCCGACTAGTCGTAGCACAGATACGCAGTATTTT.